The entry below describes one TCR beta chain. CDR1 SGHVS and CDR2 FNYEAQ come from the germline V gene. The CDR3 has 15 residues. V was clipped by 1 base and J by 9 bases; unmatched bases: 5. The source of the sample is a study of blood T cell repertoires in COVID-19. Background on the study: T cells, B-cell-depleted T cells, or PBMCs supplied cDNA or gDNA.

Profiled with immunoSEQ multiplex PCR; TCRdb holds only in-frame clones, not every one. The sample records about 100,000 clones, about 82% being singletons. The sequence was collected from a middle-aged man with active or convalescent COVID-19. V usage is TRBV7-6 and J usage is TRBJ2-1; 11 bases are a match to TRBD2. Input material: peripheral blood. CDR3 in amino acids: CASSLVGSGRGEQFF. The CDR3 bases are TGTGCCAGCAGCTTAGTTGGTAGCGGGAGGGGTGAGCAGTTCTTC. The variable domain in full, completed from reference TRBV7-6 and TRBJ2-1, reads GAGVSQSPRYKVTKRGQDVALRCDPISGHVSLYWYRQALGQGPEFLTYFNYEAQQDKSGLPNDRFSAERPEGSISTLTIQRTEQRDSAMYRCASSLVGSGRGEQFFGPGTRLTVL.